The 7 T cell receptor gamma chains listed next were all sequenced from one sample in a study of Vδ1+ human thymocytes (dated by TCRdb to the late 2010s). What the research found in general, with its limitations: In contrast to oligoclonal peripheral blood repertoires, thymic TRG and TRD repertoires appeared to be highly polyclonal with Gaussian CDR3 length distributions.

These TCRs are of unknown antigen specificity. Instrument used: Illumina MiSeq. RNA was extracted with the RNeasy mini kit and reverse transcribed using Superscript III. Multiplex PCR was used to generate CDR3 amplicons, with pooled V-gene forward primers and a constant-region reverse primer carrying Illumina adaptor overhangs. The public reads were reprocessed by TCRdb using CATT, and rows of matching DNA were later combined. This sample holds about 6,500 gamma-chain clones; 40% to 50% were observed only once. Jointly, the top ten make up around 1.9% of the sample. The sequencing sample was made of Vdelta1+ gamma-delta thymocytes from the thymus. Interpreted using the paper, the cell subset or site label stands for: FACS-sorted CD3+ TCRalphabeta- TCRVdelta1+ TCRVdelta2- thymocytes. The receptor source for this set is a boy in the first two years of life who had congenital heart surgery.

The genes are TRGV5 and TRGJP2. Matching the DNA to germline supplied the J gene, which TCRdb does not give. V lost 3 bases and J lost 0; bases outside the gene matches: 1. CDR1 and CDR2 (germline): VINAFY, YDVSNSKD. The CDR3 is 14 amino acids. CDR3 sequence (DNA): TGTGCCACCTGGGACGATAGTAGTGATTGGATCAAGACGTTT. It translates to CATWDDSSDWIKTF.

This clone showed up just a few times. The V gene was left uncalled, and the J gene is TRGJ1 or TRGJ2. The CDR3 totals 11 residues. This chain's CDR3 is CATWGYYKKLF. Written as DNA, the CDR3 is TGTGCCACCTGGGGCTATTATAAGAAACTCTTT.

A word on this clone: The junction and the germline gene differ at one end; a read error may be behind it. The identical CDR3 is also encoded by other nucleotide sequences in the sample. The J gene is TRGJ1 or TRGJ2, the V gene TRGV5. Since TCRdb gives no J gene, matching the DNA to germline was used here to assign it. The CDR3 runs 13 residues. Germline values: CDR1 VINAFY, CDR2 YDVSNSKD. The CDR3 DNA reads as TGCGCCACCTGGGACAGCCGAACCTTTCTGAAACTCTTT. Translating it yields CATWDSRTFLKLF.

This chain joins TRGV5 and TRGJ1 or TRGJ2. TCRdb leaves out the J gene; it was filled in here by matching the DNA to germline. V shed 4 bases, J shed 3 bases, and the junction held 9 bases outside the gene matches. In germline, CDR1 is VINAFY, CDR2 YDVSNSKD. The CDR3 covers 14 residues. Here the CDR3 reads CATWERGSYYKKLF. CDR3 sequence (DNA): TGTGCCACCTGGGAAAGGGGGAGTTATTATAAGAAACTCTTT.

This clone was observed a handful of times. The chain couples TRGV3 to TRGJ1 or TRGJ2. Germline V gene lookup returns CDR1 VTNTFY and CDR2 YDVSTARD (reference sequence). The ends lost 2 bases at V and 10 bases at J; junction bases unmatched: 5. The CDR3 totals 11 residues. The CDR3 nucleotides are TGTGCCACCTGGGACACTGCGAAGAAACTCTTT. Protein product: CATWDTAKKLF.

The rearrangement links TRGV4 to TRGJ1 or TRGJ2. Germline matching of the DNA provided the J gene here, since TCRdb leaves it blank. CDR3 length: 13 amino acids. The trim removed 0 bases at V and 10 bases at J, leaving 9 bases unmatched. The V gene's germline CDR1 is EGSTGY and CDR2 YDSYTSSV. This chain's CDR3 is CATWDGLSGKKLF. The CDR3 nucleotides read TGTGCCACCTGGGATGGGTTGAGCGGCAAGAAACTCTTT.

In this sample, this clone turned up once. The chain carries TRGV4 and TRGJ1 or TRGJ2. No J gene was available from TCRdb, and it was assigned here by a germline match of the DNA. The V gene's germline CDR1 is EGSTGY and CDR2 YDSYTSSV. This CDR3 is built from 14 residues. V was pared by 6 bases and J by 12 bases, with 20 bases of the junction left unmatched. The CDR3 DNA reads TGTGCCACCTGGTCCGACGTCTGGCCCCAGTGGAAACTCTTT. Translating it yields CATWSDVWPQWKLF.